What follows are 21 T cell receptor beta chains derived from one specimen sequenced in a study of regulatory T cells in long-lasting Graves disease. Arm-PCR with iRepertoire HTBI primers amplified the CDR3 regions for these TCR beta libraries. MiXCR, run by TCRdb on the multiplex PCR reads, gives a single entry per CDR3 protein. The sample holds fewer than 650,000 distinct CDR3 sequences, around 16% seen once. As for time point: newly diagnosed GD, antithyroid drugs for less than 3 months. From PBMCs, RNA was extracted and then used to make the TCR library. The same data also went into a second study, on T cells in Graves' hyperthyroidism and ophthalmopathy.

The source was peripheral blood mononuclear cells (PBMCs), collected at new diagnosis, from a patient treated with antithyroid drugs. These receptors came from a man aged 18 to 29 with Graves disease.

This sequence joins TRBV19 and TRBJ1-1; D ambiguous. The CDR3 sequence is 15 residues long. Germline V gene data show CDR1 as LNHDA and CDR2 as SQIVND (reference sequence). Trimming took 10 bases from V and 4 from J, leaving 22 bases between them. The DNA of the CDR3 is TGTGCCACCCTTCCGACGGTAAGTGGGGTCACTGAAGCTTTCTTT. It specifies CATLPTVSGVTEAFF.

This clonotype was counted many times. This chain uses TRBV5-1 with TRBJ2-3; TRBD2 matches 7 bases. CDR1 SGHRS and CDR2 YFSETQ come from the germline V gene. The CDR3 length is 17 residues. V lost 4 bases to trimming and J lost 4 bases; unmatched junction nucleotides: 15. CDR3 nucleotides: TGCGCCAGCAGCCTGTTGGCTTCTGGCGGGAGCCCAGATACGCAGTATTTT. Protein product: CASSLLASGGSPDTQYF.

This clonotype was detected ten times or more. The V and J genes are TRBV30 and TRBJ2-7; the match to TRBD1 covers 7 bases. V shed 4 bases and J 0 bases; nucleotides not matched to a gene: 9. Germline CDR1 is GTSNPN and CDR2 is SVGIG (reference sequence). The CDR3 extends over 15 amino acids. CDR3 bases: TGTGCCTGGACCCTGAGGGGGCCCATCTCCTACGAGCAGTACTTC. Its protein is CAWTLRGPISYEQYF.

The chain links TRBV24-1 to TRBJ2-2; D tentatively fits TRBD1 or TRBD2 (5 bases each). V gave up 7 bases and J gave up 4 bases, with 12 bases separating them. Germline-derived CDR1 and CDR2 are KGHDR and SFDVKD. This CDR3 is built from 14 residues. The CDR3 bases are TGTGCCACCAGGGCAGGGACGGGCACCGGGGAGCTGTTTTTT. Amino acids: CATRAGTGTGELFF.

This chain joins TRBV7-9 and TRBJ1-6; unclear D gene. This CDR3 has 18 amino acids. Trimming removed 2 bases from V and 2 bases from J, with 16 bases in between. Germline CDR1 SEHNR, CDR2 FQNEAQ (reference sequence). The CDR3 sequence is CASSLFRAGAAYNSPLHF. CDR3 nucleotide sequence: TGTGCCAGCAGCTTATTTCGGGCGGGAGCCGCCTATAATTCACCCCTCCACTTT.

The chain's CDR3 is CASSASGGPDKQYF. The CDR3 region has the DNA TGTGCCAGCTCAGCGTCGGGAGGGCCCGACAAGCAGTACTTC. The rearrangement joins TRBV3-1 to TRBJ2-7; the match to TRBD2 covers 8 bases. The CDR3 runs to 14 residues. From germline, CDR1 is LGHDT and CDR2 YNNKEL (reference sequence). J lost 8 bases, V lost 8 bases, and 14 bases had no gene match.

The chain is built from TRBV6-5 and TRBJ1-2; D uncertain. CDR1 MNHEY and CDR2 SVGAGI come from the germline V gene. V lost 0 bases to trimming and J lost 6 bases, with 14 bases between them. This CDR3 region has 15 residues. The DNA for the CDR3 is TGTGCCAGCAGTTACTCGAGTAGCGGGGTGGATGGCTACACCTTC. Protein: CASSYSSSGVDGYTF.

As concerns this clonotype: Being one base from a much bigger clone, this may be a read error. The CDR3 does not close with the conserved phenylalanine or tryptophan, likely indicating a read error. The rearrangement joins TRBV18 to TRBJ1-5, with D uncertain. Germline loops: CDR1 KGHSH, CDR2 LQKENI. Trimming pared 4 bases from V and 2 bases from J, leaving 12 bases between. The CDR3 consists of 15 residues. The CDR3 DNA reads as TGTGCCAGCTCACTGGGAGGGTCGGGCAATCAGCCCCAGCATTCT. It translates to CASSLGGSGNQPQHS.

The sample holds one count of this clonotype. This CDR3 is CASSEREGQPQHF. The CDR3 DNA reads as TGCGCCAGCAGCGAAAGGGAGGGTCAGCCCCAGCATTTT. The rearrangement uses TRBV4-1 and TRBJ1-5; D is unclear. The germline CDR1 and CDR2 sequences are MGHRA and YSYEKL. The ends were cut back, 5 bases at V and 6 bases at J, with 11 bases in the middle. The CDR3 extends over 13 amino acids.

This clonotype was observed a few times. V and J are TRBV4-1 and TRBJ1-5; no definite D call. Deletions cut 2 bases from V and 3 bases from J, with 11 bases between. The V gene's germline CDR1 is MGHRA and CDR2 YSYEKL. The CDR3 loop spans 15 amino acids. The CDR3 coding sequence is TGCGCCAGCAGCCAAAACCCTTTAAACAATCAGCCCCAGCATTTT. As protein: CASSQNPLNNQPQHF.

Many counts were recorded for this clonotype. V is TRBV6-2 or TRBV6-3 and J is TRBJ1-1; D is unresolved. This CDR3 has 12 residues. V was trimmed by 7 bases and J by 3 bases, leaving 9 bases between them. CDR1 and CDR2 (germline): MNHEY, SVGEGT. For the CDR3, the DNA is TGTGCCAGCACAAAAACGGACACTGAAGCTTTCTTT. Protein sequence: CASTKTDTEAFF.

The rearrangement joins TRBV7-2 to TRBJ1-2, with a weak D call TRBD1 (5 bases). Germline V gene data show CDR1 as SGHTA and CDR2 as FQGNSA. This CDR3 is 15 amino acids long. The ends were cut back, 0 bases at V and 3 bases at J, with 11 bases in the middle. CDR3 residues: CASSLAEGQYYGYTF. The CDR3 bases are TGTGCCAGCAGCTTAGCGGAGGGGCAGTACTATGGCTACACCTTC.

V is TRBV6-4 and J is TRBJ2-2, with D possibly TRBD2 on 5 matching bases. Germline V gene data show CDR1 as MRHNA and CDR2 as SNTAGT. This CDR3 comprises 13 residues. Trimming stripped 0 bases from V and 8 bases from J, with 7 bases between. The CDR3 sequence: CASSDSWRGELFF. DNA for the CDR3: TGTGCCAGCAGTGACTCGTGGAGGGGGGAGCTGTTTTTT.

The V gene is TRBV6-4, the J gene TRBJ2-4; TRBD2 matches at 12 bases. The length of the CDR3 is 15 residues. Germline V CDR1 and CDR2: MRHNA, SNTAGT. V trimming: 6 bases; J trimming: 9 bases; junction bases outside the gene matches: 9. CDR3: CASRASGRARCIQYF. CDR3 DNA: TGTGCCAGCAGAGCTAGCGGGAGGGCCAGGTGCATTCAGTACTTC.

This clonotype was found many times. CDR3 coding DNA: TGTGCCAGCAGCTTAGATTACGAGGATGGCTACACCTTC. This codes for CASSLDYEDGYTF. The chain uses TRBV11-2 and TRBJ1-2; D is uncertain. V shed 0 bases and J shed 6 bases, with 8 bases lying between them. CDR3 length: 13 residues. From germline, CDR1 is SGHAT and CDR2 FQNNGV.

This clonotype has ten or more counts. The chain couples TRBV10-3 to TRBJ1-4; TRBD1 matches 10 bases. Germline CDR1 ENHRY, CDR2 SYGVKD. This CDR3 is 14 amino acids long. Trimming at V came to 6 bases and at J to 6 bases, leaving 4 bases not matched to a gene. CDR3 region: CAISRDRGDEKLFF. The CDR3 DNA is TGTGCCATCAGCCGGGACAGGGGTGATGAAAAACTGTTTTTT.

The genes are TRBV19 and TRBJ2-7, with D perhaps TRBD1 or TRBD2 (5 bases each). Trimming removed 1 base at V and 2 bases at J, with 9 bases between. CDR3 size: 14 residues. Germline V CDR1 and CDR2: LNHDA, SQIVND (reference sequence). CDR3 bases: TGTGCCAGTAGTATAGTCGGGGCCACCTACGAGCAGTACTTC. Translation gives CASSIVGATYEQYF.

Notes on this clonotype: In this CDR3 the conserved last residue, phenylalanine or tryptophan, is missing, so a read error is likely. V and J are TRBV11-2 and TRBJ1-5, with a possible D match to TRBD1 (6 bases). Trimming took 5 bases from V and 0 from J, leaving 11 bases between them. Germline lookup yields CDR1 SGHAT and CDR2 FQNNGV. CDR3 length equals 15 residues. CDR3 amino acids: CASSPQGDSNQPQHL. The CDR3 coding sequence is TGTGCCAGCAGCCCACAGGGAGATAGCAATCAGCCCCAGCATCTT.

This clonotype was detected a few times. Germline and junction disagree at one end, which may indicate a read error. The J gene is TRBJ2-2, the V gene TRBV7-3; D remains ambiguous. Germline CDR1 SGHTA, CDR2 FQGTGA. This CDR3 is built from 15 residues. CDR3 sequence: CASTLIGGNTGELFF. CDR3 coding DNA: TGTGCCAGCACCTTAATTGGCGGGAACACCGGGGAGCTGTTTTTT. Full variable domain (remainder filled in from reference TRBV7-3 and TRBJ2-2): GAGVSQTPSNKVTEKGKYVELRCDPISGHTALYWYRQSLGQGPEFLIYFQGTGAADDSGLPNDRFFAVRPEGSVSTLKIQRTERGDSAVYLCASTLIGGNTGELFFGEGSRLTVL.

This clonotype turned up a few times. V gene TRBV6-2 or TRBV6-3 combines with J gene TRBJ2-7; D perhaps matches TRBD2 (5 bases). The CDR3 totals 14 residues. From germline, CDR1 is MNHEY and CDR2 SVGEGT. Trimming removed 2 bases at V and 1 base at J, with 9 bases between. The CDR3 spells CASSYVGDSYEQYF. In DNA form, the CDR3 reads TGTGCCAGCAGTTACGTGGGAGATTCCTACGAGCAGTACTTC.

This clonotype was detected only a few times. This chain uses TRBV27 with TRBJ1-1; D gene ambiguous. The CDR3 has 15 residues. CDR1 is MNHEY, CDR2 SMNVEV, per germline (reference sequence). V was pared by 3 bases and J by 1 base, with 12 bases between. The CDR3 here is CASSLGGSANTEAFF. The CDR3 DNA reads TGTGCCAGCAGTTTGGGTGGGTCAGCGAACACTGAAGCTTTCTTT.